This T cell receptor (beta chain) was profiled in a study of early T cells in non-severe SARS-CoV-2 infection. Whole-study context: Sequencing input comprised bulk RNA from unsorted whole blood; chain pairing was not available.

The CDR3 loop spans 11 amino acids. Trimming removed 4 bases from V and 6 bases from J, with 3 bases in between. This clonotype was seen more than once but under ten times. The TCR library protocol attached unique molecular identifiers to the individual cDNA molecules. In TCRdb, the 5' RACE reads were re-called with MiXCR into one record per CDR3 protein. Among about 54,000 distinct CDR3 sequences listed, roughly 7.1% were seen once. This receptor was obtained from an adult who was a healthcare worker with PCR-confirmed SARS-CoV-2 infection or an uninfected control (not recorded which). This rearrangement joins TRBV12-3 or TRBV12-4 to TRBJ2-2, with D uncertain. The sample consisted of whole blood, taken at baseline. The CDR3 loop reads CASSSSGELFF. In DNA, the CDR3 is TGTGCCAGCAGTTCCTCCGGGGAGCTGTTTTTT.